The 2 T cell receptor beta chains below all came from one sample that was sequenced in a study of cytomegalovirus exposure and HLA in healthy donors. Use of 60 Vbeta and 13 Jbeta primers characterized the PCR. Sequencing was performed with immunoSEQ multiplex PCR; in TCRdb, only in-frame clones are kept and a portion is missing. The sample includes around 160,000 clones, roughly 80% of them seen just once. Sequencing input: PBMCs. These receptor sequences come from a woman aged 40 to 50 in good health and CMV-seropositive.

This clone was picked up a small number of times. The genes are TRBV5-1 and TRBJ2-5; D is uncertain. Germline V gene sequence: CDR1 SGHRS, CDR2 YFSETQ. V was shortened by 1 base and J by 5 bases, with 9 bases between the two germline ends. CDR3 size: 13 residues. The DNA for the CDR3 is TGCGCCAGCAGCTTGTCTTTCCGGGAGACCCAGTACTTC. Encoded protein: CASSLSFRETQYF.

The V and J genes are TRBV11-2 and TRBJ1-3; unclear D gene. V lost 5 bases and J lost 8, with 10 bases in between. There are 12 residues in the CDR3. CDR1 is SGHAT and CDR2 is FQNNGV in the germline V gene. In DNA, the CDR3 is TGTGCCAGCAGCCACGGTACAGACACCATATATTTT. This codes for CASSHGTDTIYF.